A selection of T cell receptor beta chains follows, all from one sample in a study of blood T cell repertoires in COVID-19. TCRdb's table, derived via immunoSEQ multiplex PCR, lists solely in-frame clones and lacks some. The sample lists approximately 460,000 clones; 85% to 90% were seen once. Material for sequencing was peripheral blood. Every receptor here comes from a young man with COVID-19, enrolled during active disease. The CDR3 runs from the conserved cysteine through the conserved F or W. Each record gives: J gene, clone size, V gene, D gene, CDR3 protein, CDR3 DNA. The D gene is left open where the match is weak. Size is stated for part of the rows, as once, few or many counts, or as a class when the clone is expanded.

J: TRBJ2-1; size: .; V: TRBV21-1; D: .; CDR3: CASSSPAGSARGSYNEQFF; DNA: TGTGCCAGCAGCAGTCCAGCGGGATCGGCGAGGGGCTCCTACAATGAGCAGTTCTTC
J: TRBJ2-1; size: .; V: TRBV10-1; D: TRBD2; CDR3: CASSTSGRNEQFF; DNA: TGCGCCAGCAGTACTAGCGGGAGGAATGAGCAGTTCTTC
J: TRBJ2-2; size: .; V: TRBV9; D: .; CDR3: CASSGNANTGELFF; DNA: TGTGCCAGCAGCGGTAATGCGAACACCGGGGAGCTGTTTTTT
J: TRBJ2-1; size: .; V: TRBV18; D: TRBD1; CDR3: CASSPGTGIYNEQFF; DNA: TGTGCCAGCTCACCCGGGACAGGGATATACAATGAGCAGTTCTTC
J: TRBJ2-5; size: .; V: TRBV5-1; D: .; CDR3: CASSLDGGLQETQYF; DNA: TGCGCCAGCAGCTTGGATGGGGGGTTGCAAGAGACCCAGTACTTC
J: TRBJ2-1; size: .; V: TRBV19; D: TRBD2; CDR3: CASSLAPGLAGGKGNNEQFF; DNA: TGTGCCAGTAGTCTGGCTCCGGGACTAGCGGGAGGAAAGGGTAACAATGAGCAGTTCTTC
J: TRBJ1-2; size: .; V: TRBV7-6; D: TRBD1; CDR3: CASSLGQVYGYTF; DNA: TGTGCCAGCAGCTTGGGACAGGTCTATGGCTACACCTTC
J: TRBJ2-3; size: .; V: TRBV18; D: TRBD2; CDR3: CASSVGLAGGRDTQYF; DNA: TGTGCCAGCTCAGTCGGACTAGCGGGAGGCCGAGATACGCAGTATTTT
J: TRBJ1-6; size: .; V: TRBV5-1; D: TRBD1; CDR3: CASSQRRGKNSPLHF; DNA: TGCGCCAGCAGCCAGCGCAGGGGGAAGAATTCACCCCTCCACTTT
J: TRBJ1-2; size: once; V: TRBV2; D: TRBD1; CDR3: CASRVTTGNGYTF; DNA: TGTGCCAGCAGAGTAACGACAGGGAATGGCTACACCTTC
J: TRBJ2-7; size: .; V: TRBV5-4; D: TRBD2; CDR3: CASSLAGGPAEQYF; DNA: TGTGCCAGCAGCTTGGCGGGGGGGCCCGCCGAGCAGTACTTC
J: TRBJ2-2; size: .; V: TRBV2; D: TRBD2; CDR3: CASRRLAGGPGTGELFF; DNA: TGTGCCAGCAGGAGACTAGCGGGGGGGCCCGGCACCGGGGAGCTGTTTTTT
J: TRBJ1-2; size: few; V: TRBV28; D: TRBD1; CDR3: CASSPAGQVHGYTF; DNA: TGTGCCAGCAGTCCCGCCGGACAGGTTCATGGCTACACCTTC
J: TRBJ1-1; size: .; V: TRBV25-1; D: .; CDR3: CASSGLESNTEAFF; DNA: TGTGCCAGCAGTGGGTTAGAGTCGAACACTGAAGCTTTCTTT
J: TRBJ2-3; size: .; V: TRBV7-9; D: TRBD1; CDR3: CASAPTRGHGTDTQYF; DNA: TGTGCCAGCGCACCTACCAGGGGGCACGGCACAGATACGCAGTATTTT
J: TRBJ2-1; size: .; V: TRBV27; D: .; CDR3: CASSLIPSSYNEQFF; DNA: TGTGCCAGCAGTTTAATCCCCTCCTCCTACAATGAGCAGTTCTTC
J: TRBJ1-4; size: .; V: TRBV4-1; D: TRBD1; CDR3: CASSHDRVRGRANEKLFF; DNA: TGCGCCAGCAGCCACGACAGGGTTCGAGGTAGGGCTAATGAAAAACTGTTTTTT
J: TRBJ2-6; size: once; V: TRBV18; D: .; CDR3: CASSGSGSGANVLTF; DNA: TGTGCCAGCTCTGGAAGCGGTTCTGGGGCCAACGTCCTGACTTTC
J: TRBJ1-4; size: few; V: TRBV5-6; D: .; CDR3: CASSLTPGRGGEKLFF; DNA: TGTGCCAGCAGCTTAACGCCTGGGAGGGGCGGTGAAAAACTGTTTTTT
J: TRBJ1-3; size: .; V: TRBV18; D: TRBD1; CDR3: CASSLSTGTFSGNTIYF; DNA: TGTGCCAGCTCACTCTCGACAGGGACTTTCTCTGGAAACACCATATATTTT
J: TRBJ2-5; size: .; V: TRBV29-1; D: TRBD2; CDR3: CSVEVWGAGGETQYF; DNA: TGCAGCGTTGAAGTGTGGGGCGCGGGGGGAGAGACCCAGTACTTC
J: TRBJ2-1; size: .; V: TRBV5-4; D: TRBD2; CDR3: CASSQRERKFF; DNA: TGTGCCAGCTCCCAGCGGGAGAGAAAGTTCTTC
J: TRBJ2-4; size: .; V: TRBV19; D: .; CDR3: CASSADGLAKNIQYF; DNA: TGTGCCAGTAGTGCCGACGGACTAGCCAAAAACATTCAGTACTTC
J: TRBJ1-3; size: .; V: TRBV25-1; D: .; CDR3: CASSEYRGTIYF; DNA: TGTGCCAGCAGTGAATATAGGGGGACCATATATTTT
J: TRBJ1-4; size: .; V: TRBV7-2; D: .; CDR3: CASSRLVGRGREKLFF; DNA: TGTGCCAGCAGCCGCCTTGTCGGCAGGGGTCGGGAAAAACTGTTTTTT
J: TRBJ1-4; size: .; V: TRBV30; D: .; CDR3: CAWRLWAAGEKLFF; DNA: TGTGCCTGGAGGCTGTGGGCGGCGGGTGAAAAACTGTTTTTT
J: TRBJ2-1; size: .; V: TRBV24-1; D: TRBD2; CDR3: CATPAGGARDNEQFF; DNA: TGTGCCACCCCAGCCGGGGGGGCGCGCGACAATGAGCAGTTCTTC
J: TRBJ1-1; size: .; V: TRBV2; D: .; CDR3: CASSGQQNTEAFF; DNA: TGTGCCAGCAGCGGACAACAGAACACTGAAGCTTTCTTT
J: TRBJ2-2; size: once; V: TRBV5-5; D: .; CDR3: CASSLRLVPGELFF; DNA: TGTGCCAGCAGCTTACGGCTAGTCCCCGGGGAGCTGTTTTTT
J: TRBJ1-3; size: .; V: TRBV5-4; D: TRBD1; CDR3: CASSSGGSGNTIYF; DNA: TGTGCCAGCAGCTCAGGGGGCTCTGGAAACACCATATATTTT
J: TRBJ2-2; size: .; V: TRBV4-1; D: TRBD1; CDR3: CASSQSDRGIGELFF; DNA: TGCGCCAGCAGCCAATCGGACAGGGGGATCGGGGAGCTGTTTTTT
J: TRBJ1-1; size: .; V: TRBV7-9; D: TRBD1; CDR3: CASSLDRMTEAFF; DNA: TGTGCCAGCAGCTTGGACAGGATGACTGAAGCTTTCTTT
J: TRBJ1-4; size: .; V: TRBV25-1; D: .; CDR3: CASSGTGDEKLFF; DNA: TGTGCCAGCAGCGGAACCGGGGATGAAAAACTGTTTTTT
J: TRBJ1-6; size: once; V: TRBV6-2/TRBV6-3; D: TRBD1; CDR3: CASSYAGGYNSPLHF; DNA: TGTGCCAGCAGTTATGCAGGGGGCTATAATTCACCCCTCCACTTT
J: TRBJ1-5; size: .; V: TRBV10-1; D: .; CDR3: CASHREPRSYSNQPQHF; DNA: TGCGCCAGTCACCGGGAGCCAAGATCTTATAGCAATCAGCCCCAGCATTTT
J: TRBJ2-1; size: .; V: TRBV3-1/TRBV3-2; D: TRBD1; CDR3: CASSQVTGALISNEQFF; DNA: TGTGCCAGCAGCCAAGTGACAGGGGCCCTAATCTCAAATGAGCAGTTCTTC
J: TRBJ2-3; size: .; V: TRBV9; D: TRBD1; CDR3: CASSVAQGAKTDTQYF; DNA: TGTGCCAGCAGCGTAGCTCAGGGGGCTAAGACAGATACGCAGTATTTT
J: TRBJ2-5; size: .; V: TRBV2; D: .; CDR3: CASSAGQETQYF; DNA: TGTGCCAGCAGTGCGGGGCAAGAGACCCAGTACTTC
J: TRBJ2-5; size: .; V: TRBV5-1; D: .; CDR3: CASSLDSSQETQYF; DNA: TGCGCCAGCAGCCTGGATAGTTCCCAAGAGACCCAGTACTTC
J: TRBJ2-7; size: .; V: TRBV6-5; D: .; CDR3: CASSPGYSYEQYF; DNA: TGTGCCAGCAGCCCGGGATACTCCTACGAGCAGTACTTC
J: TRBJ2-7; size: once; V: TRBV19; D: TRBD1; CDR3: CASSTSGTGGYEQYF; DNA: TGTGCCAGTAGTACATCCGGGACAGGGGGGTACGAGCAGTACTTC
J: TRBJ1-1; size: .; V: TRBV4-1; D: .; CDR3: CASSHMTEAFF; DNA: TGCGCCAGCAGCCATATGACTGAAGCTTTCTTT
J: TRBJ1-2; size: .; V: TRBV10-2; D: TRBD1; CDR3: CASMNRGNYGYTF; DNA: TGCGCCAGCATGAACAGGGGCAACTATGGCTACACCTTC
J: TRBJ1-1; size: .; V: TRBV11-3; D: .; CDR3: CASGTGLTEAFF; DNA: TGTGCCAGCGGAACAGGTCTCACTGAAGCTTTCTTT
J: TRBJ1-1; size: .; V: TRBV19; D: .; CDR3: CASSNRAWTEAFF; DNA: TGTGCCAGTAGTAACAGGGCCTGGACTGAAGCTTTCTTT
J: TRBJ1-5; size: .; V: TRBV19; D: TRBD1; CDR3: CASTRTGRQPQHF; DNA: TGTGCCAGTACAAGGACAGGGCGCCAGCCCCAGCATTTT
J: TRBJ1-5; size: .; V: TRBV19; D: TRBD1; CDR3: CASSIRGYSNQPQHF; DNA: TGTGCCAGTAGTATCAGGGGGTATAGCAATCAGCCCCAGCATTTT
J: TRBJ2-5; size: .; V: TRBV18; D: TRBD2; CDR3: CASSPPGLAGGPRETQYF; DNA: TGTGCCAGCTCACCACCGGGACTAGCGGGGGGGCCTCGGGAGACCCAGTACTTC
J: TRBJ2-3; size: .; V: TRBV5-6; D: .; CDR3: CASSLGSAADTQYF; DNA: TGTGCCAGCAGCTTGGGTTCAGCGGCAGATACGCAGTATTTT
J: TRBJ2-1; size: .; V: TRBV5-1; D: .; CDR3: CASSLVGLNYNEQFF; DNA: TGCGCCAGCAGCTTGGTTGGGCTAAATTACAATGAGCAGTTCTTC
J: TRBJ2-2; size: .; V: TRBV6-6; D: TRBD1; CDR3: CASRRYGTALNTGELFF; DNA: TGTGCCAGCAGACGATACGGGACAGCATTGAACACCGGGGAGCTGTTTTTT
J: TRBJ1-3; size: .; V: TRBV6-5; D: .; CDR3: CASTASGNRNTIYF; DNA: TGTGCCAGCACCGCGTCGGGGAATAGGAACACCATATATTTT
J: TRBJ1-2; size: .; V: TRBV5-5; D: .; CDR3: CASSPRAPGYGYTF; DNA: TGTGCCAGCAGCCCCAGGGCCCCTGGGTATGGCTACACCTTC